This passage covers 28 T cell receptor beta chains from one sample sequenced in a study of cytomegalovirus exposure and HLA in healthy donors. The primer mix had 60 Vbeta and 13 Jbeta primers. The protocol was immunoSEQ multiplex PCR, while the TCRdb copy is restricted to in-frame clones and leaves out a portion. The repertoire holds roughly 130,000 clones, with 80% as singletons. Sequencing input: PBMCs. These receptors were taken from a man aged 35-49 years in good health and CMV-seronegative.

The chain recombines TRBV5-1 with TRBJ2-2; a possible D gene is TRBD1 (5 bases). V lost 0 bases, J lost 5 bases, and 11 bases lay in between. Per germline, CDR1 SGHRS and CDR2 YFSETQ. This CDR3 is 15 amino acids long. CDR3 region: CASSLVGEGTGELFF. The CDR3 DNA reads as TGCGCCAGCAGCTTGGTAGGGGAAGGGACCGGGGAGCTGTTTTTT.

J is TRBJ2-7 and V is TRBV28; TRBD2 matches 13 bases. The CDR3 runs 17 residues. V lost 2 bases to trimming and J lost 3 bases; unmatched junction nucleotides: 7. CDR1 is MDHEN and CDR2 is SYDVKM in the germline V gene. The CDR3 nucleotides are TGTGCCAGCAGTTTAATAGGGACTAGCGGGAATCACTACGAGCAGTACTTC. Its protein is CASSLIGTSGNHYEQYF.

The gene calls are TRBV5-1 and TRBJ2-7; TRBD1 agrees at 7 bases. V trimming: 2 bases; J trimming: 6 bases; junction bases outside the gene matches: 11. Germline loops: CDR1 SGHRS, CDR2 YFSETQ. This CDR3 contains 15 residues. This CDR3 reads CASSLGQGVGREQYF. CDR3 sequence (DNA): TGCGCCAGCAGCTTAGGTCAGGGGGTCGGTCGCGAGCAGTACTTC. Full variable domain (rest looked up from reference TRBV5-1 and TRBJ2-7): KAGVTQTPRYLIKTRGQQVTLSCSPISGHRSVSWYQQTPGQGLQFLFEYFSETQRNKGNFPGRFSGRQFSNSRSEMNVSTLELGDSALYLCASSLGQGVGREQYFGPGTRLTVT.

The rearrangement joins TRBV18 to TRBJ1-4; the D gene is possibly TRBD1 (5 bases). This CDR3 has 13 residues. CDR1 KGHSH and CDR2 LQKENI come from the germline V gene. Trimming took off 4 bases at V and 5 bases at J, with 8 bases between the two ends. CDR3 amino acids: CASSRGENEKLFF. In DNA, the CDR3 is TGTGCCAGCTCACGGGGGGAAAATGAAAAACTGTTTTTT.

The chain has TRBV30 and TRBJ2-2; 8 bases line up with TRBD1. This CDR3 has 16 amino acids. V lost 0 bases to trimming and J lost 4 bases; unmatched junction nucleotides: 7. The germline gives CDR1 GTSNPN, CDR2 SVGIG (reference sequence). The CDR3 here is CAWSVPGGDTTGELFF. The DNA of the CDR3 is TGTGCCTGGAGTGTCCCAGGGGGCGACACCACCGGGGAGCTGTTTTTT.

V gene TRBV5-1 combines with J gene TRBJ2-7, with TRBD2 matching 13 bases. The V segment lost 4 bases and the J segment 7 bases; nucleotides outside the gene matches: 11. The V gene's germline CDR1 is SGHRS and CDR2 YFSETQ. The CDR3 has 16 residues. CDR3 nucleotide sequence: TGCGCCAGCAGCAGTGAAGGGACTAGCGGGATAGGGGAGCAGTACTTC. It yields the protein CASSSEGTSGIGEQYF. The complete variable domain, with remaining parts taken from reference TRBV5-1 and TRBJ2-7, reads KAGVTQTPRYLIKTRGQQVTLSCSPISGHRSVSWYQQTPGQGLQFLFEYFSETQRNKGNFPGRFSGRQFSNSRSEMNVSTLELGDSALYLCASSSEGTSGIGEQYFGPGTRLTVT.

This chain links TRBV10-3 with TRBJ2-1, with 10 bases aligning to TRBD2. Germline CDR1 ENHRY, CDR2 SYGVKD. J was trimmed by 6 bases and V by 4 bases; bases with no gene match: 0. The CDR3 is 13 amino acids. CDR3 bases: TGTGCCATCAGTGTAGCGGGAGGCAATGAGCAGTTCTTC. The encoded protein is CAISVAGGNEQFF.

This chain uses TRBV28 with TRBJ2-7; 7 nucleotides match TRBD1. Per germline, CDR1 MDHEN and CDR2 SYDVKM. CDR3 length: 15 residues. The trim removed 5 bases at V and 2 bases at J, leaving 9 bases unmatched. The CDR3 reads CASSTYSTGTYEQYF. Here the CDR3 DNA reads TGTGCCAGCAGTACTTATTCGACAGGGACCTACGAGCAGTACTTC.

This clone has a handful of counts. The rearrangement links TRBV27 to TRBJ2-1, with 9 nucleotides matching TRBD2. The CDR3 is 15 residues long. After removal of 6 bases from V and 0 bases from J, the junction contained 3 bases not matched to a gene. Germline V gene data show CDR1 as MNHEY and CDR2 as SMNVEV (reference sequence). The CDR3 DNA follows: TGTGCCAGCAGGCGACTAGCGGACTCCTACAATGAGCAGTTCTTC. Protein product: CASRRLADSYNEQFF.

The CDR3 region has the DNA TGTGCCAGCACCCTACAGAACAATCAGCCCCAGCATTTT. Translating gives CASTLQNNQPQHF. The V call is TRBV2, the J call TRBJ1-5; D unresolved. V was shortened by 7 bases and J by 3 bases, with 10 bases between the two germline ends. Germline CDR1 reads SNHLY; CDR2 reads FYNNEI. CDR3 length equals 13 residues. The full variable domain, in which reference TRBV2 and TRBJ1-5 provide the parts outside the CDR3, is EPEVTQTPSHQVTQMGQEVILRCVPISNHLYFYWYRQILGQKVEFLVSFYNNEISEKSEIFDDQFSVERPDGSNFTLKIRSTKLEDSAMYFCASTLQNNQPQHFGDGTRLSIL.

The J gene is TRBJ1-1, the V gene TRBV6-5; the match to TRBD1 covers 7 bases. Looked up from germline, CDR1 is MNHEY and CDR2 is SVGAGI. The CDR3 is 15 residues long. Unmatched junction bases numbered 7, after V lost 5 bases and J lost 1 base. The CDR3 DNA sequence: TGTGCCAGCAGTCCTAGAGGACAGGCGAACACTGAAGCTTTCTTT. It codes for CASSPRGQANTEAFF.

The rearrangement joins TRBV10-3 to TRBJ1-4, with 7 bases fitting TRBD1. Unmatched junction bases numbered 4, after V lost 6 bases and J lost 0 bases. From germline, CDR1 is ENHRY and CDR2 SYGVKD. The length of the CDR3 is 15 residues. CDR3 protein: CAISLGQSTNEKLFF. Here the CDR3 DNA reads TGTGCCATCAGCTTGGGACAGTCAACTAATGAAAAACTGTTTTTT.

The V call is TRBV5-1, the J call TRBJ2-7; weak D call: TRBD2 (7 bases). The germline V gene has CDR1 SGHRS and CDR2 YFSETQ. V was shortened by 4 bases and J by 0 bases, with 20 bases between the two germline ends. The CDR3 has 17 residues. The CDR3 DNA reads as TGCGCCAGCAGCCCGGGGGGCAGGGCCGATTACTCCTACGAGCAGTACTTC. Translating gives CASSPGGRADYSYEQYF.

V and J are TRBV10-3 and TRBJ2-3; TRBD2 matches 8 bases. Trimming at V came to 7 bases and at J to 10 bases, leaving 10 bases not matched to a gene. The CDR3 runs 13 residues. Germline V gene data show CDR1 as ENHRY and CDR2 as SYGVKD. This chain's CDR3 is CAITPGGPSSQYF. As DNA, the CDR3 is TGTGCCATCACCCCGGGAGGGCCTTCCTCGCAGTATTTT.

The chain employs TRBV15 and TRBJ2-7; TRBD1 aligns across 9 bases. The CDR3 totals 14 residues. Germline lookup yields CDR1 LNHNV and CDR2 YYDKDF (reference sequence). V was pared by 0 bases and J by 7 bases, with 4 bases of the junction left unmatched. The CDR3 DNA reads as TGTGCCACCAGCAGAGATCGGGGGACAGGGGAGCAGTACTTC. Its translation is CATSRDRGTGEQYF. Complete variable domain (other parts from reference TRBV15 and TRBJ2-7): DAMVIQNPRYQVTQFGKPVTLSCSQTLNHNVMYWYQQKSSQAPKLLFHYYDKDFNNEADTPDNFQSRRPNTSFCFLDIRSPGLGDTAMYLCATSRDRGTGEQYFGPGTRLTVT.

This chain connects TRBV19 to TRBJ2-5; the D gene is possibly TRBD2 (6 bases). The germline V gene encodes CDR1 LNHDA and CDR2 SQIVND (reference sequence). Trimming took off 6 bases at V and 0 bases at J, with 17 bases between the two ends. This CDR3 contains 16 residues. This chain's CDR3 is CASSRRDWRYQETQYF. CDR3 DNA: TGTGCCAGTAGCCGACGGGACTGGCGGTACCAAGAGACCCAGTACTTC.

This chain joins TRBV6-5 and TRBJ1-2, with 7 bases fitting TRBD1. V lost 6 bases to trimming and J lost 1 base; unmatched junction nucleotides: 8. Per germline, CDR1 MNHEY and CDR2 SVGAGI. This CDR3 comprises 15 residues. The CDR3 sequence: CASRVRDRNNYGYTF. The CDR3 DNA follows: TGTGCCAGCAGAGTTCGGGACAGAAATAACTATGGCTACACCTTC.

The rearrangement uses TRBV6-1 and TRBJ2-5; D gene uncertain. The length of the CDR3 is 13 residues. The V gene's germline CDR1 is MNHNS and CDR2 SASEGT. The V gene lost 8 bases and the J gene lost 1 base, with 11 bases spanning the gap. CDR3 DNA: TGTGCCAGCGCGAGAGCTGCCCAAGAGACCCAGTACTTC. Its translation is CASARAAQETQYF.

This clone has only a few counts. The rearrangement uses TRBV28 and TRBJ2-7, with D possibly matching TRBD2 (7 bases). This CDR3 has 14 residues. The V gene's germline CDR1 is MDHEN and CDR2 SYDVKM. V was shortened by 5 bases and J by 5 bases, with 16 bases between the two germline ends. The CDR3 DNA reads TGTGCCAGCAGTCAGTGGGGGGGCACGGACGAGCAGTACTTC. As protein: CASSQWGGTDEQYF.

The chain carries TRBV28 and TRBJ2-7; D perhaps matches TRBD1 (6 bases). This CDR3 comprises 14 residues. Germline assignment: CDR1 MDHEN and CDR2 SYDVKM. Deletions cut 4 bases from V and 0 bases from J, with 10 bases between. In DNA, the CDR3 is TGTGCCAGCAGTTCCCCAGGGGTCTCCTACGAGCAGTACTTC. It is translated as CASSSPGVSYEQYF.

The chain recombines TRBV29-1 with TRBJ1-5; tentative D call: TRBD1 (6 bases). There are 12 residues in the CDR3. V lost 7 bases, J lost 3 bases, and 10 bases lay in between. Germline V CDR1 and CDR2: SQVTM, ANQGSEA. The CDR3 spells CSARDTNQPQHF. The CDR3 bases are TGCAGCGCCCGGGACACCAATCAGCCCCAGCATTTT.

This sequence joins TRBV11-2 and TRBJ2-3, with D maybe TRBD1 (6 bases). The CDR3 is 14 amino acids. V gave up 2 bases and J gave up 0 bases, with 6 bases separating them. CDR1 and CDR2 (germline): SGHAT, FQNNGV. The CDR3 DNA follows: TGTGCCAGCAGCTTAACAGGGAGCACAGATACGCAGTATTTT. This encodes CASSLTGSTDTQYF.

The V call is TRBV28, the J call TRBJ1-2; TRBD1 might be the D (5 bases). Germline lookup yields CDR1 MDHEN and CDR2 SYDVKM. The CDR3 totals 12 residues. V was clipped by 8 bases and J by 4 bases, with 11 bases between them. CDR3 DNA: TGTGCCAGCCAACCGGGACTCTATGGCTACACCTTC. It encodes CASQPGLYGYTF.

The chain employs TRBV2 and TRBJ1-5; TRBD1 is a possible D gene (6 bases). With 3 bases removed from V and 9 bases from J, the gap between germline ends came to 15 bases. This CDR3 is built from 14 residues. Per the germline V gene, CDR1 is SNHLY and CDR2 is FYNNEI. CDR3 nucleotide sequence: TGTGCCAGCAGTGACGGACAGCCTCCTCGGCCCCAGCATTTT. The encoded protein is CASSDGQPPRPQHF.

The V call is TRBV7-9, the J call TRBJ2-7, with 9 bases fitting TRBD1. After removal of 2 bases from V and 2 bases from J, the junction contained 4 bases not matched to a gene. CDR3 size: 15 residues. Germline-derived CDR1 and CDR2 are SEHNR and FQNEAQ (reference sequence). The CDR3 loop is CASSLWGQGTYEQYF. In nucleotides, the CDR3 is TGTGCCAGCAGCTTATGGGGACAGGGCACCTACGAGCAGTACTTC.

The chain recombines TRBV2 with TRBJ2-3, with 8 bases fitting TRBD2. The germline gives CDR1 SNHLY, CDR2 FYNNEI. This CDR3 comprises 17 residues. V trimming: 6 bases; J trimming: 0 bases; junction bases outside the gene matches: 11. CDR3: CASSLWISGASTDTQYF. The DNA for the CDR3 is TGTGCCAGCAGCCTTTGGATTAGCGGGGCCAGCACAGATACGCAGTATTTT.

The rearrangement joins TRBV18 to TRBJ1-4; D may be TRBD1 (5 bases). The CDR3 totals 15 residues. Germline values: CDR1 KGHSH, CDR2 LQKENI. Trimming cost V 1 base and J 7 bases, with 13 bases left between them. The CDR3 is CASSPRGGEGEKLFF. The CDR3 coding sequence is TGTGCCAGCTCACCACGGGGAGGGGAAGGTGAAAAACTGTTTTTT.

CDR3 residues: CASSQSTSGGAGGELFF. The CDR3, as DNA: TGTGCCAGCAGCCAATCGACTAGCGGGGGGGCAGGGGGGGAGCTGTTTTTT. The J gene is TRBJ2-2, the V gene TRBV4-2, with 14 bases lining up with TRBD2. The CDR3 spans 17 residues. The ends lost 2 bases at V and 8 bases at J; junction bases unmatched: 7. CDR1 LGHNA and CDR2 YNFKEQ come from the germline V gene.